This T cell receptor beta chain was captured by sequencing in a study of blood T cell repertoires in COVID-19. Per germline, CDR1 LGHDT and CDR2 YNNKEL (reference sequence). Trimming stripped 4 bases from V and 4 bases from J, with 11 bases between. The CDR3 is 14 amino acids. The protocol was immunoSEQ multiplex PCR, while the TCRdb copy is restricted to in-frame clones and leaves out a portion. The sample gives roughly 200,000 clones, roughly 80% of which show up once; approximately 10% is in the top ten. The TCR sequence derives from a woman of 80 years or more with COVID-19, enrolled during active disease. The specimen was peripheral blood. This chain connects TRBV3-1 (or the pseudogene TRBV3-2) to TRBJ2-1; perhaps TRBD2 as D (6 bases). CDR3 residues: CASSRGGAYNEQFF. CDR3 DNA: TGTGCCAGCAGCCGAGGAGGGGCATACAATGAGCAGTTCTTC.